One and the same sample provided the 8 T cell receptor beta chains below, sequenced in a study of T cells in tuberculosis. Data came from immunoSEQ multiplex PCR; TCRdb stores just in-frame clones and leaves some out. The sample gives tens of thousands of clones, 75% to 90% of which show up once; approximately 14% is in the top ten. Sequenced input: PBMCs. These receptors originate from a donor aged 10-30 years with latent tuberculosis or without tuberculosis infection.

This chain joins TRBV30 and TRBJ1-6; D is undetermined. The germline V and J ends were trimmed by 3 bases and 2 bases, with 11 bases remaining between them. This CDR3 is 15 amino acids long. CDR1 is GTSNPN, CDR2 SVGIG, per germline (reference sequence). CDR3 residues: CAWSGRVAYNSPLHF. The CDR3 DNA is TGTGCCTGGAGCGGGAGGGTGGCCTATAATTCACCCCTCCACTTT.

CDR3 protein: CSVEGRGRADTQYF. In nucleotides, the CDR3 is TGCAGCGTTGAGGGAAGGGGGCGGGCTGATACGCAGTATTTT. The genes are TRBV29-1 and TRBJ2-3; 7 bases are shared with TRBD1. The CDR3 runs to 14 residues. The trim removed 3 bases at V and 6 bases at J, leaving 9 bases unmatched. CDR1 is SQVTM and CDR2 is ANQGSEA in the germline V gene.

The chain is built from TRBV9 and TRBJ1-2; D not resolved. Per germline, CDR1 SGDLS and CDR2 YYNGEE. The CDR3 runs 12 residues. Trimming shortened V by 3 bases and J by 5 bases, and 8 bases separated the two germline ends. The CDR3 sequence is CASSADLYGYTF. CDR3 coding DNA: TGTGCCAGCAGCGCGGACTTATATGGCTACACCTTC. Drawing the rest from reference TRBV9 and TRBJ1-2, the complete variable domain is DSGVTQTPKHLITATGQRVTLRCSPRSGDLSVYWYQQSLDQGLQFLIQYYNGEERAKGNILERFSAQQFPDLHSELNLSSLELGDSALYFCASSADLYGYTFGSGTRLTVV.

V gene TRBV12-5 combines with J gene TRBJ1-1; maybe TRBD1 (5 bases). Trimming stripped 4 bases from V and 4 bases from J, with 10 bases between. Per the germline V gene, CDR1 is LGHNT and CDR2 is FRNRAP. This CDR3 comprises 13 residues. In nucleotides, the CDR3 is TGTGCTAGTGGTTGGGGCAGGGCCACTGAAGCTTTCTTT. Encoded protein: CASGWGRATEAFF.

The chain couples TRBV28 to TRBJ1-5, with D maybe TRBD1 (5 bases). The V gene lost 3 bases and the J gene lost 11 bases, with 14 bases spanning the gap. CDR1 and CDR2 (germline): MDHEN, SYDVKM. The CDR3 length is 13 residues. The CDR3, as DNA: TGTGCCAGCAGTTTTAACAGGCGGTCGACCCAGCATTTT. Translating gives CASSFNRRSTQHF.

J is TRBJ2-1 and V is TRBV29-1; 8 nucleotides agree with TRBD2. The CDR3 extends over 13 amino acids. In germline, CDR1 is SQVTM, CDR2 ANQGSEA. The V and J ends lost 4 bases and 5 bases, in that order; junction bases with no gene match: 4. The CDR3 DNA sequence: TGCAGCGTTGGGGCGGGGGGCGACAATGAGCAGTTCTTC. Its translation is CSVGAGGDNEQFF.

The sample holds a few counts of this clone. The chain uses TRBV19 and TRBJ1-2; 8 bases fit TRBD1. Trimming removed 2 bases from V and 7 bases from J; junction bases left unmatched: 6. CDR1 and CDR2 (germline): LNHDA, SQIVND (reference sequence). This CDR3 comprises 14 residues. CDR3 protein: CASSINQGARGYTF. CDR3 in DNA: TGTGCCAGTAGTATAAACCAGGGGGCGCGTGGCTACACCTTC.

V is TRBV5-6 and J is TRBJ2-7, with TRBD2 matching over 8 bases. With 1 base clipped from V and 7 bases from J, the junction kept 10 bases outside the gene matches. CDR3 size: 15 residues. Looked up from germline, CDR1 is SGHDT and CDR2 is YYEEEE. This chain's CDR3 is CASSLSGLGNSEQYF. DNA of the CDR3: TGTGCCAGCAGCTTGTCGGGACTAGGGAACTCGGAGCAGTACTTC.